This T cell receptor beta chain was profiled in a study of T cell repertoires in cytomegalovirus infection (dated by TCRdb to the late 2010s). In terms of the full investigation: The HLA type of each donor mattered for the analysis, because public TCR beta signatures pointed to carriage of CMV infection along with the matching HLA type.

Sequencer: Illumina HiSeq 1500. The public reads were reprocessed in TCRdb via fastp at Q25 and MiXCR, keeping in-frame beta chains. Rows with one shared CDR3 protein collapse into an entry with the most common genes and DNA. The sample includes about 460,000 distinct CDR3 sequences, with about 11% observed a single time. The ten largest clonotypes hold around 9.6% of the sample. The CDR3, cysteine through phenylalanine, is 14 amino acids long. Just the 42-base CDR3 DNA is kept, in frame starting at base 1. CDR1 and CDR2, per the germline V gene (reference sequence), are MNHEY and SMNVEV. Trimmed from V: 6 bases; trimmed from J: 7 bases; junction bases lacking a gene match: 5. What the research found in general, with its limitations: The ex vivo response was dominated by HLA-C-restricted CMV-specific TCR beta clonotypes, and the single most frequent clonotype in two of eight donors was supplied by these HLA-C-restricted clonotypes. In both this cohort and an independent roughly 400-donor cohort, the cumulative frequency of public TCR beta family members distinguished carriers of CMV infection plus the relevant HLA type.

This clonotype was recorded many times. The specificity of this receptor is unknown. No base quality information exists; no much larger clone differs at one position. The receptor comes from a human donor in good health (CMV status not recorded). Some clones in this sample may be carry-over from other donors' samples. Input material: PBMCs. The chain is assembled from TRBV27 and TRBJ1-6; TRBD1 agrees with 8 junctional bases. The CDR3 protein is CASSDRGDNSPLHF. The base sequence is TGTGCCAGCAGCGACAGGGGTGACAATTCACCCCTCCACTTT.